This T cell receptor (beta chain) comes out of a study of early T cells in non-severe SARS-CoV-2 infection. Study details: From unsorted whole blood, bulk RNA was sequenced, and the chains remained unpaired.

Trimming removed 6 bases from V and 1 base from J; junction bases left unmatched: 5. CDR1 is WNHNN and CDR2 is SYGVQD in the germline V gene (reference sequence). The CDR3 sequence is 16 residues long. This clonotype was detected only a few times. Individual cDNA molecules received unique molecular identifiers. TCRdb re-called the 5' RACE reads with MiXCR, one entry per CDR3 protein. The sample consists of about 33,000 distinct CDR3 sequences, less than 5.5% of them appearing once. Sample: whole blood. The origin of this receptor is an adult who was a healthcare worker with PCR-confirmed SARS-CoV-2 infection or an uninfected control (not recorded which). This chain links TRBV10-1 with TRBJ2-7, with 14 positions matching TRBD2. The CDR3 DNA reads TGCGCCAGCAGCCCCGGGACTAGCGGGGGATCCTACGAGCAGTACTTC. This codes for CASSPGTSGGSYEQYF.